This TCR beta chain was found in a study of T cells in Graves' hyperthyroidism and ophthalmopathy. This CDR3 region has 12 residues. Germline values: CDR1 MGHDK, CDR2 SYGVNS. V shed 4 bases and J shed 4 bases, with 7 bases lying between them. The study's findings and limits: Most clonotypes that expanded in the thyroid above 0.001 also showed up in blood. A model of 13 V-J pairs discriminated ophthalmopathy from stable hyperthyroidism. The model's output predicted ophthalmopathy at a median of about 6.5 months prior to onset.

Clinicians diagnosed patients from clinical symptoms, serum thyroxine and TRAb, thyroid ultrasound and orbital computed tomography. Concerning this clonotype: The antigen remains unidentified.

Amplification yielded TCR beta CDR3 regions, with RNA transcripts as the source. In the first-round RT-PCR of the TCR CDR3, the HTBI primer set was used. TCRdb re-called the multiplex PCR reads with MiXCR, one entry per CDR3 protein. The sample carries 490,000 or so distinct CDR3 sequences, over 45% recorded once. The sequence was collected from an adult woman with Graves' disease, either hyperthyroidism or ophthalmopathy (not recorded which). Sequenced material: peripheral blood or thyroid tissue (not recorded which). The chain joins TRBV25-1 to TRBJ1-1; D is unresolved. The chain's CDR3 is CASSVMGTEAFF. The CDR3 DNA is TGTGCCAGCAGTGTTATGGGCACTGAAGCTTTCTTT. Drawing the rest from reference TRBV25-1 and TRBJ1-1, the complete variable domain is EADIYQTPRYLVIGTGKKITLECSQTMGHDKMYWYQQDPGMELHLIHYSYGVNSTEKGDLSSESTVSRIRTEHFPLTLESARPSHTSQYLCASSVMGTEAFFGQGTRLTVV.